This T cell receptor beta chain originates from a study of blood T cell repertoires in COVID-19. Worth noting for this clone: Other nucleotide sequences in the sample specify the same CDR3.

The data were produced by immunoSEQ multiplex PCR, yet TCRdb's version contains in-frame clones alone and is incomplete. The repertoire holds about 180,000 clones, roughly 85% seen once, with around 9.5% in the top ten. The CDR3 contains 13 residues. V shed 1 base and J shed 6 bases, with 9 bases lying between them. The germline CDR1 and CDR2 sequences are SGHTA and FQGNSA. Sample: PBMCs or T cells enriched from blood (not recorded which). V is TRBV7-2 and J is TRBJ1-2; D is perhaps TRBD1 (6 bases). The sequence came from a woman younger than 35 who had recovered from COVID-19. The DNA of the CDR3 is TGTGCCAGCAGCTTAGTTGGGGGCGATGGCTACACCTTC. This gives the protein CASSLVGGDGYTF.